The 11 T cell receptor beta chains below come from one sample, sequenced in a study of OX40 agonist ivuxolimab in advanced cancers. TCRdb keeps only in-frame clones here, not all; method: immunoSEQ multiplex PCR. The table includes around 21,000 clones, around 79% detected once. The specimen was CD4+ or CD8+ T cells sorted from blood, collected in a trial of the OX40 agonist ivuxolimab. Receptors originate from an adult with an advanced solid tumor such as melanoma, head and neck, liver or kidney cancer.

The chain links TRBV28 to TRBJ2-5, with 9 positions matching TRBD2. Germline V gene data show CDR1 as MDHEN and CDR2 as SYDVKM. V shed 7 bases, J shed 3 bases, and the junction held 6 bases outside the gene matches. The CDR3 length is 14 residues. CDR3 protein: CASMSGLAKETQYF. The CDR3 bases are TGTGCCAGCATGTCGGGACTAGCAAAAGAGACCCAGTACTTC.

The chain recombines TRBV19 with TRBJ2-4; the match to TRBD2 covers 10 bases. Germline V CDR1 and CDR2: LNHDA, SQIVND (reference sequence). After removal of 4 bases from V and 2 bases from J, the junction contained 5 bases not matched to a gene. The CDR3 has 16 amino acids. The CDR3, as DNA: TGTGCCAGTAGTAAACGGACTAGCGGCCCCAAAAACATTCAGTACTTC. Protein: CASSKRTSGPKNIQYF.

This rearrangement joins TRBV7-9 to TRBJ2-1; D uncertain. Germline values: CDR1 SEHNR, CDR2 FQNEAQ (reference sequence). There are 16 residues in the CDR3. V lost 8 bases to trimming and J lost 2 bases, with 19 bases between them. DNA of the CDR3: TGTGCCAGCGGTTCCTTATCGAAGATAACCTACAATGAGCAGTTCTTC. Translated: CASGSLSKITYNEQFF.

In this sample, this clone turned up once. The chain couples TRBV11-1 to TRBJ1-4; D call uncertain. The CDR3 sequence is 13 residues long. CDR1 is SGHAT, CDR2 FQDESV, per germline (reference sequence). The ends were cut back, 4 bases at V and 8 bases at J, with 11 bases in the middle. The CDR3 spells CASSSQDGEKLFF. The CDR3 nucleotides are TGTGCCAGCAGCTCCCAGGACGGCGAAAAACTGTTTTTT.

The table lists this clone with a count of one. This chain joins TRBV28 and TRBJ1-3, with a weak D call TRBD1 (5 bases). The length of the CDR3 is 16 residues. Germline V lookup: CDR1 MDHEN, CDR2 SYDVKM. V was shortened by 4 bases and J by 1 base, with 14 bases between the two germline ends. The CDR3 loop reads CASSYMLTVSGNTIYF. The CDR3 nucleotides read TGTGCCAGCAGTTACATGTTGACAGTGTCTGGAAACACCATATATTTT.

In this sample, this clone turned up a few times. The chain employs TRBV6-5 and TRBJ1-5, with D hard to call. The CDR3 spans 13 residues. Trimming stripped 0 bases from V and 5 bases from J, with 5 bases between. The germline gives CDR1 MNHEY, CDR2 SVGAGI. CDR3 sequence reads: CASSYSRDQPQHF. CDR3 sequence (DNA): TGTGCCAGCAGTTACTCGAGGGATCAGCCCCAGCATTTT.

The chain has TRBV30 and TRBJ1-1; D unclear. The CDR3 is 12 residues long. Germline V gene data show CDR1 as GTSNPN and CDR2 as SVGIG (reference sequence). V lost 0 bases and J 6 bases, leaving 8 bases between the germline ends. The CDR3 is CAWSVVEPEAFF. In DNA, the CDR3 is TGTGCCTGGAGTGTAGTGGAGCCTGAAGCTTTCTTT.

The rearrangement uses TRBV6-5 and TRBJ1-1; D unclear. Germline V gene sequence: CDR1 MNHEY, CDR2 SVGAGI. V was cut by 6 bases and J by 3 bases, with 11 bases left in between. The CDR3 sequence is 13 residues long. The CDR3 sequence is CASSPGSYTEAFF. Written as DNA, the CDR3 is TGTGCCAGCAGCCCCGGGTCCTACACTGAAGCTTTCTTT.

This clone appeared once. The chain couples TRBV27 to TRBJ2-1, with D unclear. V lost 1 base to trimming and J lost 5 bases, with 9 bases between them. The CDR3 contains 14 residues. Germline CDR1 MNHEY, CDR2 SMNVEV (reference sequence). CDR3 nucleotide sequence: TGTGCCAGCAGTTTATTACGGGCAGACAATGAGCAGTTCTTC. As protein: CASSLLRADNEQFF.

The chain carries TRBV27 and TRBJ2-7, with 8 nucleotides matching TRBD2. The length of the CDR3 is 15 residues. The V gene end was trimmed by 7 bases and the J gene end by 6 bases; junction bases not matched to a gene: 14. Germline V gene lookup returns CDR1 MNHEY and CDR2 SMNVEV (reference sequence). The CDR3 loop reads CASKPDPGLVGEQYF. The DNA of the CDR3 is TGTGCCAGCAAACCCGACCCGGGACTAGTTGGCGAGCAGTACTTC.

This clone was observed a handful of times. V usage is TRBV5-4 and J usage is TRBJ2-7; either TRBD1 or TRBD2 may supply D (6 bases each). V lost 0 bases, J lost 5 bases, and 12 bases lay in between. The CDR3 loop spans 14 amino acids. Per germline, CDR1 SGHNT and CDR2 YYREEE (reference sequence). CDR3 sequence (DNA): TGTGCCAGCAGCTTGGGAGGGGGGATTAACGAGCAGTACTTC. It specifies CASSLGGGINEQYF.